These 29 T cell receptor beta chains came from one sample sequenced in a study of blood T cell repertoires in COVID-19. This table comes from immunoSEQ multiplex PCR, and its TCRdb copy is limited to in-frame clones, with some not included. The sample holds roughly 270,000 clones, roughly 85% seen once. Sample: PBMCs or T cells enriched from blood (not recorded which). These receptors were collected from a woman in her 50s who had recovered from COVID-19.

This chain uses TRBV21-1 with TRBJ1-2. TRBV21-1 is a known pseudogene. This CDR3 region has 13 residues. CDR3 region: CASSKARDYGYTF. The CDR3, as DNA: TGTGCCAGCAGCAAAGCGCGGGACTATGGCTACACCTTC.

The chain employs TRBV5-1 and TRBJ2-2, with 7 bases identical to TRBD1. The CDR3 loop spans 16 amino acids. Germline lookup yields CDR1 SGHRS and CDR2 YFSETQ. After removal of 1 base from V and 4 bases from J, the junction contained 7 bases not matched to a gene. This chain's CDR3 is CASSLSQGPATGELFF. DNA of the CDR3: TGCGCCAGCAGCTTGTCACAGGGGCCGGCCACCGGGGAGCTGTTTTTT.

The rearrangement uses TRBV10-3 and TRBJ1-3; D gene ambiguous. The CDR3 loop spans 11 amino acids. The V gene's germline CDR1 is ENHRY and CDR2 SYGVKD. Trimming removed 8 bases from V and 8 bases from J, with 10 bases in between. The CDR3 region has the DNA TGTGCCATCGGAACCGGGGACACCATATATTTT. This encodes CAIGTGDTIYF.

Here the CDR3 reads CASSQGRFGAYEKLFF. Here the CDR3 DNA reads TGTGCCAGCAGCCAAGGAAGATTTGGGGCCTATGAAAAACTGTTTTTT. V and J are TRBV3-1 (or the pseudogene TRBV3-2) and TRBJ1-4, with D tentatively TRBD1 (5 bases). V was shortened by 1 base and J by 6 bases, with 15 bases between the two germline ends. CDR1 is LGHDT, CDR2 YNNKEL, per germline (reference sequence). This CDR3 is 16 amino acids long.

The chain couples TRBV19 to TRBJ1-1, with 10 bases lining up with TRBD1. V lost 0 bases, J lost 1 base, and 5 bases stayed unmatched. The CDR3 consists of 17 residues. Germline assignment: CDR1 LNHDA and CDR2 SQIVND (reference sequence). This CDR3 is CASSIEATGGPNTEAFF. The DNA for the CDR3 is TGTGCCAGTAGTATAGAAGCGACAGGGGGCCCGAACACTGAAGCTTTCTTT.

This chain uses TRBV6-5 with TRBJ2-1, with D perhaps TRBD2 (5 bases). Trimming took 5 bases from V and 4 from J, leaving 15 bases between them. CDR1 is MNHEY, CDR2 SVGAGI, per germline. The CDR3 extends over 15 amino acids. CDR3: CASSMRVELYNEQFF. In DNA, the CDR3 is TGTGCCAGCAGTATGAGGGTCGAGTTGTACAATGAGCAGTTCTTC.

This clone was found a few times. V and J are TRBV5-8 and TRBJ2-2; maybe TRBD2 (6 bases). The germline gives CDR1 SGHTS, CDR2 YDEGEE. With 3 bases removed from V and 4 bases from J, the gap between germline ends came to 10 bases. The CDR3 runs 14 residues. CDR3 in DNA: TGTGCCAGCAGCTATGACGGGGGCACCGGGGAGCTGTTTTTT. Protein sequence: CASSYDGGTGELFF.

This chain links TRBV5-5 with TRBJ1-1; no definite D call. Germline V gene sequence: CDR1 SGHKS, CDR2 YYEKEE (reference sequence). There are 14 residues in the CDR3. Trimming took off 4 bases at V and 1 base at J, with 11 bases between the two ends. The CDR3 sequence: CASSPPAGNTEAFF. The DNA of the CDR3 is TGTGCCAGCAGCCCGCCTGCGGGGAACACTGAAGCTTTCTTT.

The chain combines TRBV18 with TRBJ1-1; D not resolved. V was trimmed by 5 bases and J by 4 bases, leaving 14 bases between them. This CDR3 spans 14 amino acids. Germline V gene sequence: CDR1 KGHSH, CDR2 LQKENI. As DNA, the CDR3 is TGTGCCAGCTCAACCACCGGTTCTCGCACTGAAGCTTTCTTT. It encodes CASSTTGSRTEAFF.

V usage is TRBV27 and J usage is TRBJ1-5; 9 bases match TRBD1. Germline lookup yields CDR1 MNHEY and CDR2 SMNVEV (reference sequence). The V and J ends lost 9 bases and 0 bases, in that order; junction bases with no gene match: 9. This CDR3 has 16 amino acids. For the CDR3, the DNA is TGTGCCAGTCAGCCGGGACAGGGTTATAGCAATCAGCCCCAGCATTTT. It yields the protein CASQPGQGYSNQPQHF.

The chain uses TRBV5-6 and TRBJ2-3, with 11 bases identical to TRBD2. The trim removed 3 bases at V and 5 bases at J, leaving 8 bases unmatched. The CDR3 loop spans 16 amino acids. Germline values: CDR1 SGHDT, CDR2 YYEEEE. This chain's CDR3 is CASSSYSGGAGDTQYF. CDR3 nucleotide sequence: TGTGCCAGCAGCTCGTATAGCGGGGGGGCCGGAGATACGCAGTATTTT.

V and J are TRBV12-3 or TRBV12-4 and TRBJ1-2; 7 nucleotides line up with TRBD1. The CDR3 length is 13 residues. Unmatched junction bases numbered 7, after V lost 6 bases and J lost 6 bases. The CDR3: CASSWTGLDGYTF. The CDR3 coding sequence is TGTGCCAGCAGCTGGACAGGTTTGGATGGCTACACCTTC.

The gene calls are TRBV7-9 and TRBJ2-3; 9 bases line up with TRBD1. From germline, CDR1 is SEHNR and CDR2 FQNEAQ (reference sequence). The CDR3 sequence is 15 residues long. J gave up 3 bases and V 5 bases, and 6 bases lay outside the gene matches. CDR3: CASSPQGQGTDTQYF. The DNA of the CDR3 is TGTGCCAGCAGCCCTCAGGGACAGGGTACAGATACGCAGTATTTT.

This clone has a handful of counts. An end of the junction differs from the germline gene, which may be a read error. The CDR3 loop reads CASSSGQGQGTQYF. The CDR3 DNA is TGTGCCAGCAGTTCAGGACAGGGTCAAGGGACCCAGTACTTC. The V and J genes are TRBV6-1 and TRBJ2-5, with 8 nucleotides matching TRBD1. Germline V lookup: CDR1 MNHNS, CDR2 SASEGT. This CDR3 spans 14 amino acids.

The chain employs TRBV19 and TRBJ1-5, with D tentatively TRBD1 (5 bases). The CDR3 extends over 14 amino acids. V gave up 7 bases and J gave up 5 bases, with 15 bases separating them. In germline, CDR1 is LNHDA, CDR2 SQIVND (reference sequence). CDR3 protein: CASNSQGGDQPQHF. In nucleotides, the CDR3 is TGTGCCAGTAACAGTCAGGGTGGGGATCAGCCCCAGCATTTT. Variable domain in full (rest from reference TRBV19 and TRBJ1-5): DGGITQSPKYLFRKEGQNVTLSCEQNLNHDAMYWYRQDPGQGLRLIYYSQIVNDFQKGDIAEGYSVSREKKESFPLTVTSAQKNPTAFYLCASNSQGGDQPQHFGDGTRLSIL.

The rearrangement links TRBV11-2 to TRBJ2-7; 8 nucleotides match TRBD1. The germline CDR1 and CDR2 sequences are SGHAT and FQNNGV. There are 14 residues in the CDR3. With V trimmed by 3 bases and J by 7 bases, 8 bases remained unmatched. The CDR3, as DNA: TGTGCCAGCAGCTTCAACCAGGGGGCGGGGGAGCAGTACTTC. Translating it yields CASSFNQGAGEQYF.

The chain couples TRBV18 to TRBJ2-3; D possibly corresponds to TRBD1 (5 bases). Germline CDR1 and CDR2: KGHSH and LQKENI. The CDR3 spans 14 residues. V was trimmed by 5 bases and J by 6 bases, leaving 15 bases between them. CDR3 coding DNA: TGTGCCAGCTCAAAACCTCCAGGGTCCGATACGCAGTATTTT. Encoded protein: CASSKPPGSDTQYF.

This chain uses TRBV9 with TRBJ1-2; 9 bases align to TRBD1. From germline, CDR1 is SGDLS and CDR2 YYNGEE. This CDR3 spans 13 amino acids. The ends lost 7 bases at V and 9 bases at J; junction bases unmatched: 10. Here the CDR3 reads CASGRDRDVRYTF. The CDR3 bases are TGTGCCAGCGGAAGGGACAGGGATGTTCGCTACACCTTC. Filled out from reference TRBV9 and TRBJ1-2, the complete variable domain reads DSGVTQTPKHLITATGQRVTLRCSPRSGDLSVYWYQQSLDQGLQFLIQYYNGEERAKGNILERFSAQQFPDLHSELNLSSLELGDSALYFCASGRDRDVRYTFGSGTRLTVV.

The chain carries TRBV14 and TRBJ2-1, with D possibly matching TRBD2 (6 bases). Deletions cut 0 bases from V and 7 bases from J, with 10 bases between. The germline V gene has CDR1 SGHDN and CDR2 FVKESK. The CDR3 contains 14 residues. CDR3 amino acids: CASSQDWGGNEQFF. As DNA, the CDR3 is TGTGCCAGCAGCCAAGATTGGGGAGGAAATGAGCAGTTCTTC.

This chain's CDR3 is CASKRTGELFF. The CDR3 bases are TGTGCCAGCAAGCGGACCGGGGAGCTGTTTTTT. The chain has TRBV2 and TRBJ2-2; the D gene is possibly TRBD2 (5 bases). This CDR3 comprises 11 residues. Germline CDR1 reads SNHLY; CDR2 reads FYNNEI. V lost 7 bases and J 5 bases, leaving 5 bases between the germline ends.

V usage is TRBV28 and J usage is TRBJ1-1; 7 positions agree with TRBD1. Trimming removed 5 bases from V and 4 bases from J; junction bases left unmatched: 7. Germline V gene sequence: CDR1 MDHEN, CDR2 SYDVKM. This CDR3 region has 14 residues. CDR3 in amino acids: CASSPRRGSTEAFF. Written as DNA, the CDR3 is TGTGCCAGCAGTCCTCGCAGGGGGAGCACTGAAGCTTTCTTT.

This clone came up once. The CDR3 DNA sequence: TGTGCCAGTAGTATAGCCACGAACACCGGGGAGCTGTTTTTT. Protein: CASSIATNTGELFF. V usage is TRBV19 and J usage is TRBJ2-2, with no clear D. The CDR3 has 14 amino acids. CDR1 LNHDA and CDR2 SQIVND come from the germline V gene (reference sequence). V lost 1 base, J lost 0 bases, and 3 bases lay in between.

This chain's CDR3 is CASSTGQGAFTEAFF. The CDR3 DNA sequence: TGTGCCAGTAGTACCGGACAGGGGGCCTTCACTGAAGCTTTCTTT. The chain carries TRBV19 and TRBJ1-1, with 11 bases aligning to TRBD1. Trimming at V came to 4 bases and at J to 4 bases, leaving 5 bases not matched to a gene. CDR1 LNHDA and CDR2 SQIVND come from the germline V gene (reference sequence). The CDR3 has 15 residues.

The chain carries TRBV18 and TRBJ2-5; D not certain. Germline CDR1 is KGHSH and CDR2 is LQKENI. There are 12 residues in the CDR3. The V end lost 5 bases, the J end lost 5 bases, and 9 bases lay between the germline ends. The CDR3 here is CASSSPPETQYF. The CDR3 nucleotides are TGTGCCAGCTCATCCCCCCCGGAGACCCAGTACTTC.

This clone has more than one count but fewer than ten. V usage is TRBV7-9 and J usage is TRBJ2-7, with TRBD1 as a possible D gene (7 bases). V was clipped by 0 bases and J by 5 bases, with 14 bases between them. Germline values: CDR1 SEHNR, CDR2 FQNEAQ (reference sequence). CDR3 length: 15 residues. This CDR3 is CASSLAAGGIDEQYF. DNA for the CDR3: TGTGCCAGCAGCTTAGCGGCAGGGGGGATCGACGAGCAGTACTTC.

The table lists this clone with a few counts. The chain has TRBV29-1 and TRBJ2-7; 8 bases line up with TRBD1. The CDR3 loop spans 15 amino acids. Trimming cost V 6 bases and J 4 bases; bases outside gene matches: 14. CDR1 is SQVTM, CDR2 ANQGSEA, per germline. CDR3 protein: CSVQTDRGQMYEQYF. DNA for the CDR3: TGCAGCGTGCAAACTGACAGGGGACAGATGTACGAGCAGTACTTC.

The chain uses TRBV11-3 and TRBJ1-2; 8 positions agree with TRBD1. The length of the CDR3 is 13 residues. The V and J ends lost 5 bases and 7 bases, in that order; junction bases with no gene match: 6. CDR1 is SGHNT, CDR2 YENEEA, per germline. The CDR3 bases are TGTGCCAGCAGCAAAGACAGGGGAGGTGGCTACACCTTC. This encodes CASSKDRGGGYTF. Complete variable domain (other parts from reference TRBV11-3 and TRBJ1-2): EAGVVQSPRYKIIEKKQPVAFWCNPISGHNTLYWYLQNLGQGPELLIRYENEEAVDDSQLPKDRFSAERLKGVDSTLKIQPAELGDSAVYLCASSKDRGGGYTFGSGTRLTVV.

This chain links TRBV3-1 (or the pseudogene TRBV3-2) with TRBJ2-5, with a possible D match to TRBD2 (6 bases). The CDR3 is 16 residues long. The V gene lost 4 bases and the J gene lost 7 bases, with 22 bases spanning the gap. CDR1 and CDR2 from the germline V gene are LGHDT and YNNKEL (reference sequence). CDR3 amino acids: CASSPIRGFDSGTQYF. The CDR3 bases are TGTGCCAGCAGCCCAATACGGGGGTTCGATTCTGGGACCCAGTACTTC.

The V call is TRBV7-8, the J call TRBJ1-2; 8 nucleotides align to TRBD1. The CDR3 spans 16 residues. With 0 bases clipped from V and 6 bases from J, the junction kept 9 bases outside the gene matches. The germline CDR1 and CDR2 sequences are SGHVS and FQNEAQ. This CDR3 reads CASSLAGTGGANGYTF. The DNA of the CDR3 is TGTGCCAGCAGCTTAGCGGGGACAGGTGGAGCCAATGGCTACACCTTC.